This T cell receptor (beta chain) was identified during a study of technical replicates of blood from a handful of donors. The table came from immunoSEQ multiplex PCR; TCRdb's copy has only in-frame clones and leaves some out. The sample carries tens of thousands of clones, approximately 92% recorded once. The CDR3 runs 14 residues. V was clipped by 0 bases and J by 8 bases, with 11 bases between them. Germline V gives CDR1 SGHTA, CDR2 FQGTGA. The chain combines TRBV7-3 with TRBJ2-4; possible D gene TRBD2, 6 bases. The material sequenced was T cells isolated from PBMCs. This receptor was taken from a human donor in good health. DNA of the CDR3: TGTGCCAGCAGCTTAACTCGGGGGTCGGACATTCAGTACTTC. This encodes CASSLTRGSDIQYF.